A selection of T cell receptor beta chains follows, all from one sample in a study of T cell responses to AZD1222 COVID-19 vaccine. Sequenced by immunoSEQ multiplex PCR; TCRdb stores in-frame clones only, minus some. The sample lists 200,000 or so clones, around nine tenths occurring once. The sequencing here drew on peripheral blood, taken on day 0 of AZD1222 vaccination. The receptors were gathered from an adult in good health. The CDR3 runs from the conserved cysteine through the conserved F or W. D genes are given only for firm matches. A clone size is listed for some rows: how often the clone was seen (once, few, many), or a class if it is expanded.

d_gene | j_gene | abundance | v_gene | CDR3aa | CDR3nt
TRBD2 | TRBJ2-7 | - | TRBV5-1 | CASSSSGLAGYEQYF | TGCGCCAGCAGCTCCTCCGGACTAGCGGGTTACGAGCAGTACTTC
- | TRBJ2-7 | - | TRBV11-3 | CASSSGRTDYEQYF | TGTGCCAGCAGCTCCGGCCGGACCGACTACGAGCAGTACTTC
- | TRBJ1-5 | - | TRBV5-1 | CAREGEMDQPQHF | TGCGCCAGAGAGGGGGAAATGGATCAGCCCCAGCATTTT
- | TRBJ2-7 | - | TRBV30 | CAWSVPSISREQYF | TGTGCCTGGAGTGTCCCCTCAATTAGTCGCGAGCAGTACTTC
TRBD1 | TRBJ1-1 | - | TRBV12-3/TRBV12-4 | CASRQGATTEAFF | TGTGCCAGCAGACAGGGGGCGACCACTGAAGCTTTCTTT
- | TRBJ1-5 | - | TRBV12-3/TRBV12-4 | CASSFREGQPQHF | TGTGCCAGCAGTTTTAGGGAAGGCCAGCCCCAGCATTTT
- | TRBJ2-7 | - | TRBV6-6 | CASSSPNYEQYF | TGTGCCAGCAGCTCTCCCAACTACGAGCAGTACTTC
- | TRBJ1-1 | - | TRBV13 | CASSLVTGRNTEAFF | TGTGCCAGCAGCTTAGTAACGGGGCGAAACACTGAAGCTTTCTTT
- | TRBJ2-3 | - | TRBV2 | CASSVGLRISTDTQYF | TGTGCCAGCAGTGTGGGACTCCGAATTAGCACAGATACGCAGTATTTT
- | TRBJ1-3 | - | TRBV5-1 | CASSTDGSGNTIYF | TGCGCCAGCAGCACCGACGGCTCTGGAAACACCATATATTTT
TRBD1 | TRBJ1-6 | - | TRBV7-3 | CASSLGKGAYSPLHF | TGTGCCAGCAGCTTAGGGAAGGGGGCTTATTCACCCCTCCACTTT
- | TRBJ2-7 | few | TRBV7-9 | CASSPSPGLVRGHEQYF | TGTGCCAGCAGCCCGTCACCAGGACTAGTCAGGGGCCACGAGCAGTACTTC
- | TRBJ2-5 | - | TRBV2 | CASSEARGIETQYF | TGTGCCAGCAGTGAAGCTAGGGGAATAGAGACCCAGTACTTC
- | TRBJ1-6 | - | TRBV20-1 | CSARVGSPLHF | TGCAGTGCTAGAGTAGGTTCACCCCTCCACTTT
- | TRBJ1-2 | few | TRBV11-3 | CASSLADGYGYTF | TGTGCCAGCAGCTTAGCTGACGGCTATGGCTACACCTTC
TRBD1 | TRBJ2-6 | once | TRBV7-8 | CASSPRGMGQRSANVLTF | TGTGCCAGCAGCCCTAGGGGCATGGGACAGCGATCGGCCAACGTCCTGACTTTC
- | TRBJ1-6 | - | TRBV3-1/TRBV3-2 | CASSQRGESPLHF | TGTGCCAGCAGTCAAAGGGGGGAATCACCCCTCCACTTT
TRBD1 | TRBJ1-2 | - | TRBV15 | CATSRDRRGQGYGYTF | TGTGCCACCAGCAGAGATCGAAGGGGACAGGGCTATGGCTACACCTTC
- | TRBJ1-2 | once | TRBV5-1 | CASSFRTVPPYGYTF | TGCGCCAGCAGCTTCAGGACAGTTCCCCCCTATGGCTACACCTTC
- | TRBJ1-1 | - | TRBV28 | CASSLYRKNTEAFF | TGTGCCAGCAGTTTATACAGGAAGAACACTGAAGCTTTCTTT
- | TRBJ2-3 | - | TRBV3-1/TRBV3-2 | CASSTPLGGDTQYF | TGTGCCAGCAGCACTCCACTAGGGGGAGATACGCAGTATTTT
- | TRBJ2-7 | - | TRBV18 | CASSPASGPYEQYF | TGTGCCAGCTCACCGGCTTCAGGCCCCTACGAGCAGTACTTC
- | TRBJ2-2 | - | TRBV7-2 | CASSPTGTNTGELFF | TGTGCCAGCAGCCCTACAGGGACGAACACCGGGGAGCTGTTTTTT